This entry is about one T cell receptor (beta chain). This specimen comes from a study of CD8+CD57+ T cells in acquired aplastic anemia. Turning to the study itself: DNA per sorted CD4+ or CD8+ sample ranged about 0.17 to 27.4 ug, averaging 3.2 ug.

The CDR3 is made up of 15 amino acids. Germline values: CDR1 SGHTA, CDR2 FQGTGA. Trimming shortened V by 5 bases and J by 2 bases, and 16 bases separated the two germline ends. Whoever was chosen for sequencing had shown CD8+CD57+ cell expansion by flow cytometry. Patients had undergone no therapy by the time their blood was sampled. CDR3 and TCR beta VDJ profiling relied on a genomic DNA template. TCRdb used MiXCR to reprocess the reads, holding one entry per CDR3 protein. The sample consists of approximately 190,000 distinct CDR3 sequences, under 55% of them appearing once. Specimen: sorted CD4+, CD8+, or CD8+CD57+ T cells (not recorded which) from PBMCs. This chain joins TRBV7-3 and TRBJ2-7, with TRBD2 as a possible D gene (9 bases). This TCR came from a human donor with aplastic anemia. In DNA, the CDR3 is TGTGCCAGCAGCCCAGGGGGCGGGAGGGCCTACGAGCAGTACTTC. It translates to CASSPGGGRAYEQYF.